This T cell receptor (beta chain) was documented in a study of control samples from healthy donors and cancer patients. Here immunoSEQ multiplex PCR was the method, and the copy in TCRdb shows in-frame clones only, minus some. The data show around 58,000 clones, with over 75% seen just once and approximately 3.8% held by the top ten. The V gene's germline CDR1 is SEHNR and CDR2 FQNEAQ (reference sequence). The CDR3 totals 17 residues. As concerns this clone: At one of its ends the junction is not consistent with the germline gene, which may arise from a read error.

The chain combines TRBV7-9 with TRBJ1-4, with 8 positions matching TRBD1. The source is a man in his fifties in good health. The sequenced material came from blood. The CDR3 reads CASSLARGPSTNEILFF. In DNA, the CDR3 is TGTGCCAGCAGCTTAGCCAGGGGGCCCTCAACTAATGAAATACTGTTTTTT.